This T cell receptor beta chain came from a study of response to subunit inactivated influenza vaccine. The study, taken as a whole, reports: It was the authors' suggestion that each seasonal influenza vaccination recruits few new T cells.

Each CDR3 protein is one row after TCRdb ran MiXCR on the RT-PCR reads. The table lists about 500,000 distinct CDR3 sequences, 16% of them singletons. This CDR3 contains 12 residues. Trimming cost V 7 bases and J 14 bases; bases outside gene matches: 10. Germline-derived CDR1 and CDR2 are ENHRY and SYGVKD. In its sample, this clonotype was seen a few times. Its antigen is unidentified. The sequence came from a man between 50 and 69 years old who received an inactivated influenza vaccine. The chain couples TRBV10-3 to TRBJ2-5; 10 nucleotides agree with TRBD2. Sequencing used CD4+ T cells sorted from PBMCs, obtained less than 30 months after vaccination. The CDR3 protein is CAITSSGGVQYF. The CDR3 DNA reads as TGTGCCATCACTTCGAGCGGGGGGGTACAATACTTC.